This T cell receptor beta chain was captured by sequencing in a study of shared clonotypes between healthy human individuals. Study as a whole: Participating donors consisted of a couple of women and three men aged 18 to 49.

V was shortened by 1 base and J by 9 bases, with 10 bases between the two germline ends. Germline CDR1 is MGHRA and CDR2 is YSYEKL. The CDR3 spans 13 residues. Study outcomes and limitations: Few donors limited the genetic and exposure-history diversity represented.

Assay execution took place at the deep level. TCRdb's table, derived via immunoSEQ multiplex PCR, lists solely in-frame clones and lacks some. The profile shows 2 million or so clones, about 95% of them singletons. Regarding this clone: Its target is unknown.

As defined, naive CD8 cells were CD45RO-negative and positively selected for CCR7, with terminally differentiated effector memory CD45RA+ cells excluded. This chain connects TRBV4-1 to TRBJ1-5, with no clear D. Material: naive CD8+ T cells sorted from blood. This sequence originates from a man younger than 35 in good health. The CDR3 loop reads CASSQGELAPQHF. In nucleotides, the CDR3 is TGCGCCAGCAGCCAAGGAGAGCTAGCGCCCCAGCATTTT.